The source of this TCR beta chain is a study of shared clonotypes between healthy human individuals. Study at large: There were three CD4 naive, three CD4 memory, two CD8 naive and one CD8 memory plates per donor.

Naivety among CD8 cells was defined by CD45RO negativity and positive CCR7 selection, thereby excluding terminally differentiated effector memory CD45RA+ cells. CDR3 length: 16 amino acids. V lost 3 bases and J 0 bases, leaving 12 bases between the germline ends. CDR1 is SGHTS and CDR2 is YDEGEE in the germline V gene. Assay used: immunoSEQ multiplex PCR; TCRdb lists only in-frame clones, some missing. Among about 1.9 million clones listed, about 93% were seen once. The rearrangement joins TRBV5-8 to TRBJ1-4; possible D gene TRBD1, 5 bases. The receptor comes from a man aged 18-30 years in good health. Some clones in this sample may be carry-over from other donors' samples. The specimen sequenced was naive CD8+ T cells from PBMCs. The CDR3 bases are TGTGCCAGCAGCTGGGGGTCCGGCGCAACTAATGAAAAACTGTTTTTT. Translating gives CASSWGSGATNEKLFF.